Sequencing of this TCR beta chain was carried out in a study of blood T cell repertoires in COVID-19. Germline assignment: CDR1 SGHDT and CDR2 YYEEEE. The CDR3 contains 14 residues. Trimming cost V 0 bases and J 2 bases, with 9 bases left between them. Produced via immunoSEQ multiplex PCR; TCRdb's table is partial and in-frame only. The sample gives tens of thousands of clones, approximately 84% of which show up once; 2.5% to 3% is in the top ten. The TCR comes from a man in his forties or fifties with acute or convalescent COVID-19. Sequencing input: peripheral blood. The chain combines TRBV5-6 with TRBJ2-7, with D unclear. CDR3 nucleotide sequence: TGTGCCAGCAGCTTGGACACAATCACCTACGAGCAGTACTTC. This translates into CASSLDTITYEQYF.